This TCR beta chain was found in a study of T-cell memory formation after mild COVID-19 (dated by TCRdb to the early 2020s). Some background on the complete study: TCR sequence clusters from the two donors were largely donor specific. In a couple of donors, T-cell clones that expanded and contracted after mild COVID-19 were followed by sequencing TCRalpha and TCRbeta repertoires longitudinally. Two young, previously healthy adult volunteers made up the cohort, one male and one female. Points the paper makes about the study in general: SARS-CoV-2 specificity of the second-wave clones peaking on day 37 was not confirmed. The study included only a couple of mild cases, and larger cohorts that include severe cases with pre-infection samples were judged to be necessary. Contracting CD4+ clones were located mainly in the CM and EM memory subsets, whereas CD8+ clones were found to be enriched in EMRA. Clones contracting from day 15 to 85 had balanced CD4/CD8 phenotypes, while a second wave expanding from day 15 to 37 was biased towards CD4+. Some responding clones were detected in pre-infection memory, which suggested that pre-existing cross-reactive memory T cells had joined the SARS-CoV-2 response.

As concerns this clonotype: The clone's antigen remains unknown. One base away there is no much larger clone; base qualities are not given.

Trimming removed 3 bases from V and 4 bases from J, leaving 9 bases between the germline ends. The germline V gene provides CDR1 SQVTM and CDR2 ANQGSEA. The CDR3 holds 12 amino acids from the cysteine to the phenylalanine. This entry keeps only the CDR3 DNA: 36 bases, framed from base 1. The run used an Illumina NovaSeq 6000. Using 5'RACE with constant-segment primers, TCRalpha and TCRbeta cDNA libraries were constructed, with sample barcodes and unique molecular identifiers added in the process. Trizol reagent was used to extract RNA from every sample. The libraries were amplified in two PCR steps, and the second step added a second sample barcode and Illumina TruSeq adapters. Libraries were sequenced on an Illumina NovaSeq with 2 x 150 bp paired-end reads. Per the original workflow: With migec v1.2.7, reads were demultiplexed and then collapsed into UMI-guided consensus sequences. Using mixcr v2.1.11, UMI consensuses were aligned to TRA and TRB V and J templates and then assembled into clonotypes. Clonotypes were classified as expanded or contracted when called significant by both edgeR and NoisET, with noise models trained on biological replicates. For edgeR calls, the thresholds were a false discovery rate-adjusted p below 0.01 and a log2 fold-change of 1. As an exploratory analysis of dynamics, max-normalized trajectories of the 1000 most abundant clonotypes were examined by PCA with hierarchical clustering. Separately sequenced CD4+ and CD8+ repertoires were used to assign the CD4 or CD8 phenotype of responding clones. In-frame beta chains were kept once TCRdb had trimmed the public reads at Q25 with fastp and called clones with MiXCR. Identical CDR3 proteins give one entry, which carries the most common genes and DNA. These V and J calls originate from TCRdb's pipeline instead of the authors' own analysis. For this sample the table gives around 200,000 distinct CDR3 sequences, of which 9% to 10% were detected only once. Roughly 3.5% of the sample is taken by the ten largest.

PBMCs were isolated by Ficoll-Paque density gradient centrifugation. The V and J genes are TRBV29-1 and TRBJ1-1; too little of a D gene remains to name it. The sequence derives from a man between 18 and 29 years old who had mild COVID-19 (a few samples of this study predate the infection). The sample titles of this study are shuffled in the database, so cell type and time point are left out; the donor was told from shared clones. Specimen: PBMCs or a T cell subset sorted from them (not recorded which). The bases read TGCAGCGTTGATAGGGTGGGCACTGAAGCTTTCTTT. The translation is CSVDRVGTEAFF.